Listed below are T cell receptor beta chains from one sample, sequenced in a study of CD8 T cells in Susac syndrome. MiXCR was run by TCRdb on the immunoSEQ multiplex PCR reads, yielding one entry per CDR3 protein. The sample contains 65,000 to 100,000 distinct CDR3 sequences, approximately 96% of which appear only once. The sequencing sample was made of CD8+ T cells from PBMCs. The receptor set was obtained from a human donor with Susac syndrome. Both conserved end residues are part of each CDR3. Each record gives: D gene, J gene, V gene, clone size, CDR3 length, CDR3 DNA, CDR3 protein. D genes are given only for firm matches. Clone size is shown for a subset of rows, as once, few, many or a class of expanded clone.

>.|TRBJ2-5|TRBV19|once|15
TGTGCCAGTAGTCCCCAAACGGGCACCGGGGAGACCCAGTACTTC
CASSPQTGTGETQYF
>.|TRBJ2-7|TRBV9|.|13
TGTGCCAGCAGCGAGACACCGTCCTACGAGCAGTACTTC
CASSETPSYEQYF
>TRBD1|TRBJ1-5|TRBV19|.|14
TGTGCCAGTATTGCGACAGGGGGAAATCAGCCCCAGCATTTT
CASIATGGNQPQHF
>.|TRBJ1-1|TRBV13|.|17
TGTGCCAGCAGCCCCCCAAGAGACTGGGCCCCGACCACTGAAGCTTTCTTT
CASSPPRDWAPTTEAFF
>.|TRBJ1-6|TRBV7-3|.|13
TGTGCCAGCAGCATCCGGCCCCGTTCACCCCTCCACTTT
CASSIRPRSPLHF
>.|TRBJ2-1|TRBV7-8|.|13
TGTGCCAGCAGTTTGACAGGTATGAATGAGCAGTTCTTC
CASSLTGMNEQFF
>.|TRBJ2-1|TRBV30|once|14
TGTGCCCTGGAACGGGAAAGCTCCTACAATGAGCAGTTCTTC
CALERESSYNEQFF
>.|TRBJ1-6|TRBV27|.|12
TGTGCCAGCAGCCTTATTAATTCACCCCTCCACTTT
CASSLINSPLHF
>TRBD2|TRBJ2-3|TRBV29-1|once|16
TGCAGCGTTTCCTTGGGACTAGCGGAGCCAACAGATACGCAGTATTTT
CSVSLGLAEPTDTQYF
>.|TRBJ2-4|TRBV2|once|14
TGTGCCAGCAGGGTCAGGGATTCCAAAAACATTCAGTACTTC
CASRVRDSKNIQYF
>.|TRBJ2-1|TRBV9|.|15
TGTGCCAGCAGCGTATCTGGCGGGATGACAATGAAGCAGTTCTTC
CASSVSGGMTMKQFF
>.|TRBJ2-3|TRBV7-2|.|17
TGTGCCAGCAGCTTATTCCAGGGTGTCGGGAGCACAGATACGCAGTATTTT
CASSLFQGVGSTDTQYF
>.|TRBJ1-1|TRBV9|.|15
TGTGCCAGCAGCGTAGAGTGGGGTGAGAACACTGAAGCTTTCTTT
CASSVEWGENTEAFF
>TRBD2|TRBJ2-1|TRBV4-3|.|17
TGCGCCAGCAGCCATGGGACTAGCGGGAGATCATCCAATGAGCAGTTCTTC
CASSHGTSGRSSNEQFF
>.|TRBJ1-1|TRBV6-5|.|13
TGTGCCAGCAGTGACGGAGGGGGCACTGAAGCTTTCTTT
CASSDGGGTEAFF
>.|TRBJ1-1|TRBV25-1|.|14
TGTGCCAGCAGTGGGTTAAGGATGAACACTGAAGCTTTCTTT
CASSGLRMNTEAFF
>.|TRBJ1-2|TRBV28|.|11
TGTGCCAGCAGCGGCCCCCACGGCTACACCTTC
CASSGPHGYTF
>.|TRBJ2-7|TRBV14|.|13
TGTGCCAGCAGCCAAGATCACGGGTACGAGCAGTACTTC
CASSQDHGYEQYF
>.|TRBJ1-2|TRBV6-2/TRBV6-3|.|12
TGTGCCAGCAGTTACTCGGTCTATGGCTACACCTTC
CASSYSVYGYTF
>TRBD2|TRBJ2-5|TRBV7-9|.|16
TGTGCCAGCAGCTCGACTAGCGGGAGGTCGGGGGAGACCCAGTACTTC
CASSSTSGRSGETQYF
>TRBD2|TRBJ2-1|TRBV7-8|.|16
TGTGCCAGCAGCGCATCTGGAGGACTAGCGTTCGATGAGCAGTTCTTC
CASSASGGLAFDEQFF
>.|TRBJ1-5|TRBV27|.|13
TGTGCCAGCAGCCCCTCCTTCGCCCAGCCCCAGCATTTT
CASSPSFAQPQHF
>.|TRBJ1-1|TRBV29-1|.|11
TGCAGCGTTGAAGAGAACACTGAAGCTTTCTTT
CSVEENTEAFF
>.|TRBJ1-2|TRBV5-6|.|15
TGTGCCAGCAGCAATGAATGGGACACAGGGTATGGCTACACCTTC
CASSNEWDTGYGYTF
>TRBD1|TRBJ2-3|TRBV4-3|.|16
TGCGCCAGCAGCCAAGAGGTGGACAGGGCCACAGATACGCAGTATTTT
CASSQEVDRATDTQYF
>TRBD1|TRBJ1-2|TRBV30|.|10
TGTGCCTGTACAGGGGATGGCTACACCTTC
CACTGDGYTF
>.|TRBJ1-4|TRBV29-1|.|12
TGCAGCGTGGGGTCCCTTGGTGAAAAACTGTTTTTT
CSVGSLGEKLFF
>.|TRBJ2-6|TRBV7-9|.|16
TGTGCCAGCAGCTCAACGCCTCATCCTGGGGCCAACGTCCTGACTTTC
CASSSTPHPGANVLTF
>.|TRBJ2-7|TRBV7-9|.|13
TGTGCCAGCAGCTTCCGGGACTCCCTCGAGCAGTACTTC
CASSFRDSLEQYF
>TRBD2|TRBJ2-3|TRBV2|.|14
TGTGCCACTCGGGGCGGGGGAAGCACAGATACGCAGTATTTT
CATRGGGSTDTQYF
>.|TRBJ2-3|TRBV6-2/TRBV6-3|.|18
TGTGCCAGCAGTTACATCGCGGAACGGAGAGGAGGCACAGATACGCAGTATTTT
CASSYIAERRGGTDTQYF
>.|TRBJ1-2|TRBV18|.|15
TGTGCCAGCTCACCGGGACATGCCTTGGGCTATGGCTACACCTTC
CASSPGHALGYGYTF
>.|TRBJ2-7|TRBV7-2|.|16
TGTGCCAGCAGCTCGACCTATCCGGGACCCCGCCGGCCTCCGGCTTTC
CASSSTYPGPRRPPAF
>.|TRBJ1-1|TRBV20-1|.|11
TGCAGTGCTAGGGTTAAAACTGAAGCTTTCTTT
CSARVKTEAFF
>TRBD2|TRBJ2-3|TRBV7-8|once|19
TGTGCCAGCAGCCGCGTACCCCCTATCGTAGCGGGAGGAAAAGATACGCAGTATTTT
CASSRVPPIVAGGKDTQYF
>.|TRBJ2-5|TRBV11-2|.|15
TGTGCCAGCAGCCCCCGGCCGGGGCCTCAAGAGACCCAGTACTTC
CASSPRPGPQETQYF
>.|TRBJ2-1|TRBV7-9|.|11
TGTGCCAGCAGCCGAAGGGAAGGGCAGTTCTTC
CASSRREGQFF
>.|TRBJ1-1|TRBV6-5|.|16
TGTGCCAGCAGTTATCAGCCCGGTTTTGATGACACTGAAGCTTTCTTT
CASSYQPGFDDTEAFF
>TRBD1|TRBJ2-5|TRBV7-9|.|15
TGTGCCAGCAGCTCCCGGACAGGGGGCGAAGAGACCCAGTACTTC
CASSSRTGGEETQYF
>.|TRBJ2-1|TRBV7-3|once|16
TGTGCCAGCAGCTTAGGGTCCTCAAGCTCCTACAATGAGCAGTTCTTC
CASSLGSSSSYNEQFF
>.|TRBJ1-2|TRBV20-1|.|12
TGCAGTGCTTCAGACGGAATCTATGGCTACACCTTC
CSASDGIYGYTF
>.|TRBJ2-5|TRBV29-1|.|14
TGCAGCGTTGGAAGAGTAGGGGATGGAGAGACCCAGTACTTC
CSVGRVGDGETQYF
>.|TRBJ1-1|TRBV15|.|12
TGTGCCACCAGCAGAGATGGTGGTGAAGCTTTCTTT
CATSRDGGEAFF
>.|TRBJ2-7|TRBV16|.|14
TGTGCCAGCAGCCAATTCACAGGGAACTACGAGCAGTACTTC
CASSQFTGNYEQYF
>TRBD2|TRBJ2-5|TRBV5-1|.|14
TGCGCCAGCAGCTTGTCGCGGGGGGCCGAGACCCAGTACTTC
CASSLSRGAETQYF
>.|TRBJ2-2|TRBV4-3|.|14
TGCGCCAGCAGCCAAGGGACGGTCTCCGGGGAGCTGTTTTTT
CASSQGTVSGELFF
>.|TRBJ2-3|TRBV7-6|.|14
TGTGCCAGCAGCTTAGAATTTGGTCCAGATACGCAGTATTTT
CASSLEFGPDTQYF
>.|TRBJ2-1|TRBV9|.|13
TGTGCCAGCAGCCCCTCAGGGAACAATGAGCAGTTCTTC
CASSPSGNNEQFF
>TRBD2|TRBJ2-3|TRBV6-1|.|18
TGTGCCAGCAGTAAGACTAGCGGGGGCCCAGCCCGCACAGATACGCAGTATTTT
CASSKTSGGPARTDTQYF
>.|TRBJ2-1|TRBV5-4|.|13
TGTGCCAGCATGGCGGGACTGGGTAATGAGCAGTTCTTC
CASMAGLGNEQFF
>.|TRBJ2-5|TRBV7-3|few|12
TGTGCCAGCAGCTTAATAGGGGAGACCCAGTACTTC
CASSLIGETQYF
>.|TRBJ2-6|TRBV2|.|11
TGTGCCAGCTCTGGGGCCAACGTCCTGACTTTC
CASSGANVLTF
>.|TRBJ1-1|TRBV29-1|.|11
TGCAGCGCGCCGAAAGGGACTGAAGCTTTCTTT
CSAPKGTEAFF
>.|TRBJ2-7|TRBV7-9|.|12
TGTGCCAGCAGCCCCGGGACCTACGAGCAGTACTTC
CASSPGTYEQYF
>.|TRBJ1-1|TRBV4-2|once|15
TGTGCCAGCAGCCAAGCAGACACTGCGAACACTGAAGCTTTCTTT
CASSQADTANTEAFF